One sample yielded the 3 T cell receptor beta chains listed below, sequenced in a study of persistence of HIV-infected CD4 T cells. Antigens for these TCRs are unknown. This was the immunoSEQ version 4 assay in survey mode. The method was immunoSEQ multiplex PCR; TCRdb's version includes in-frame clones alone and lacks a portion of them. The table has around 48,000 clones, around 80% seen once. Lysates of CMV-infected fibroblasts at approximately 10 ug/mL stimulated these cells. CD40L/CD69 double-negative CD45RO-high memory CD4+ T cells were collected. The specimen was CD4+ T cells sorted from PBMCs after roughly 18-hour stimulation, collected from a patient who received antiretroviral therapy. The receptors stem from an adult man with HIV who was CMV-seropositive.

The V gene is TRBV30, the J gene TRBJ2-1; TRBD2 matches 12 bases. In germline, CDR1 is GTSNPN, CDR2 SVGIG (reference sequence). The CDR3 is 17 residues long. Trimming at V came to 3 bases and at J to 5 bases, leaving 11 bases not matched to a gene. CDR3 residues: CAWRHAGLAGFNNEQFF. The CDR3 coding sequence is TGTGCCTGGAGACACGCAGGACTAGCGGGATTCAACAATGAGCAGTTCTTC. The entire variable domain, with the rest obtained from reference TRBV30 and TRBJ2-1, is as follows: SQTIHQWPATLVQPVGSPLSLECTVEGTSNPNLYWYRQAAGRGLQLLFYSVGIGQISSEVPQNLSASRPQDRQFILSSKKLLLSDSGFYLCAWRHAGLAGFNNEQFFGPGTRLTVL.

The V gene is TRBV25-1, the J gene TRBJ1-5, with D maybe TRBD1 (5 bases). The CDR3 has 13 residues. The germline CDR1 and CDR2 sequences are MGHDK and SYGVNS. The V gene lost 4 bases and the J gene lost 3 bases, with 7 bases spanning the gap. The CDR3 loop is CASSGGYNQPQHF. For the CDR3, the DNA is TGTGCCAGCAGTGGGGGGTACAATCAGCCCCAGCATTTT.

The chain carries TRBV10-3 and TRBJ2-7; D might be TRBD1 or TRBD2, each matching 6 bases. Trimming cost V 5 bases and J 3 bases, with 14 bases left between them. Germline V CDR1 and CDR2: ENHRY, SYGVKD. The CDR3 covers 14 residues. Written as DNA, the CDR3 is TGTGCCATCAGTACGGAGGGGGTTCTCTACGAGCAGTACTTC. It translates to CAISTEGVLYEQYF.